These 19 T cell receptor beta chains were all obtained from the same sample, sequenced in a study of molecular identifiers for immune sequencing clone quantification. TCRdb re-analysed the PCR reads in MiXCR, keeping a single row per CDR3 protein. This table has roughly 630,000 distinct CDR3 sequences, over 25% appearing once. Sequencing was done on a sample of naive CD8+ T cells from blood, with Jurkat cell RNA spiked in. Regarding subset: FACS-sorted CD8+CD4-CCR7+CD45RA+ naive T cells. All receptors come from a human donor in good health. Some libraries in this study had Jurkat cell RNA spiked in.

This clonotype was recorded at least ten times. V is TRBV12-3 or TRBV12-4 and J is TRBJ2-6; no clear D. This CDR3 comprises 17 residues. Trimming pared 3 bases from V and 1 base from J, leaving 13 bases between. CDR3 protein: CASSFSLSLSGANVLTF. The CDR3 bases are TGTGCCAGCAGTTTCTCTTTGAGTCTTTCTGGGGCCAACGTCCTGACTTTC.

The genes are TRBV11-2 and TRBJ2-7; D gene uncertain. The germline V and J ends were trimmed by 3 bases and 0 bases, with 9 bases remaining between them. The germline V gene has CDR1 SGHAT and CDR2 FQNNGV. There are 14 residues in the CDR3. In DNA form, the CDR3 reads TGTGCCAGCAGCTTGACGGCTATCTCCTACGAGCAGTACTTC. Protein sequence: CASSLTAISYEQYF.

The CDR3 DNA sequence: TGCGCCAGCAGCCAAGATCGCGGCGGGGCCTACAATGAGCAGTTCTTC. Its protein is CASSQDRGGAYNEQFF. The V gene is TRBV4-3, the J gene TRBJ2-1, with TRBD2 as a possible D gene (6 bases). The CDR3 runs to 16 residues. Trimming left V 0 bases short and J 2 bases short, with 11 bases between. The V gene's germline CDR1 is LGHNA and CDR2 YSLEER.

V gene TRBV6-1 combines with J gene TRBJ2-3; D possibly corresponds to TRBD2 (6 bases). The V gene's germline CDR1 is MNHNS and CDR2 SASEGT. V was pared by 7 bases and J by 5 bases, with 22 bases between. The CDR3 is 16 residues long. The chain's CDR3 is CASTEREAGLIDTQYF. CDR3 nucleotides: TGTGCCAGCACCGAAAGGGAGGCAGGGTTAATAGATACGCAGTATTTT.

V gene TRBV5-6 combines with J gene TRBJ2-7; no clear D. The CDR3 runs 13 residues. Trimming stripped 4 bases from V and 3 bases from J, with 11 bases between. Germline V gives CDR1 SGHDT, CDR2 YYEEEE. DNA for the CDR3: TGTGCCAGCAGCCCACCGACCGGCTACGAGCAGTACTTC. This sequence encodes CASSPPTGYEQYF.

The V gene is TRBV10-3, the J gene TRBJ1-6; D call uncertain. CDR1 and CDR2 from the germline V gene are ENHRY and SYGVKD. Trimming cost V 3 bases and J 10 bases, with 19 bases left between them. The CDR3 has 16 amino acids. The CDR3 nucleotides are TGTGCCATCAGTGAAAACGACGGTGGGGTAGGGTCACCCCTCCACTTT. Amino acids: CAISENDGGVGSPLHF.

The rearrangement uses TRBV19 and TRBJ2-3; no firm D call. Germline values: CDR1 LNHDA, CDR2 SQIVND (reference sequence). The CDR3 spans 13 residues. V was shortened by 4 bases and J by 4 bases, with 9 bases between the two germline ends. CDR3: CASSRSVADTQYF. The CDR3 nucleotides read TGTGCCAGTAGTAGGAGCGTAGCAGATACGCAGTATTTT.

The rearrangement uses TRBV4-3 and TRBJ2-3, with 10 bases identical to TRBD2. Germline trimming cut 3 bases from V and 2 bases from J; bases unmatched to any gene: 5. This CDR3 comprises 16 residues. CDR1 is LGHNA and CDR2 is YSLEER in the germline V gene. This chain's CDR3 is CASSHILAGSTDTQYF. The CDR3 DNA follows: TGCGCCAGCAGCCACATACTAGCGGGGTCCACAGATACGCAGTATTTT.

The chain employs TRBV20-1 and TRBJ2-5, with 7 positions matching TRBD2. CDR3 size: 14 residues. V dropped 0 bases and J dropped 5; count of bases not matched to a gene: 6. The germline V gene encodes CDR1 DFQATT and CDR2 SNEGSKA (reference sequence). The CDR3 sequence: CSAREAGEAETQYF. CDR3 nucleotides: TGCAGTGCTAGAGAGGCGGGAGAGGCGGAGACCCAGTACTTC.

This clonotype has a handful of counts. The rearrangement uses TRBV30 and TRBJ1-1, with 7 bases fitting TRBD1. The CDR3 totals 18 residues. The germline CDR1 and CDR2 sequences are GTSNPN and SVGIG (reference sequence). V trimming: 3 bases; J trimming: 6 bases; junction bases outside the gene matches: 22. CDR3: CAWSIRRRGRLSVPEAFF. The CDR3 DNA sequence: TGTGCCTGGAGCATTCGCCGTAGGGGGCGTTTATCTGTCCCTGAAGCTTTCTTT.

This clonotype was detected a few times. V is TRBV4-3 and J is TRBJ2-2; D possibly corresponds to TRBD2 (6 bases). Germline loops: CDR1 LGHNA, CDR2 YSLEER. The V and J ends lost 6 bases and 4 bases respectively, with 15 bases between them. This CDR3 contains 15 residues. CDR3 DNA: TGCGCCAGCAGTCCTGGGATAGCGGCCACCGGGGAGCTGTTTTTT. Its translation is CASSPGIAATGELFF.

On this clonotype: Being one base from a much bigger clone, this may be a read error. V is TRBV28 and J is TRBJ2-3; no reliable D call. Matching the DNA end better, TRBJ1-5 makes the J call doubtful. This CDR3 has 14 amino acids. Germline values: CDR1 MDHEN, CDR2 SYDVKM. CDR3 protein: CASSSSDGEDTQHF. The CDR3 DNA reads as TGTGCCAGCAGCTCTAGCGACGGGGAAGATACGCAGCATTTT.

This clonotype has only a few counts. The chain combines TRBV4-3 with TRBJ2-2, with TRBD2 matching over 7 bases. Germline-derived CDR1 and CDR2 are LGHNA and YSLEER. This CDR3 comprises 17 residues. V lost 0 bases, J lost 4 bases, and 8 bases stayed unmatched. The chain's CDR3 is CASSQDSPAGTTGELFF. The CDR3 coding sequence is TGCGCCAGCAGCCAAGATTCGCCAGCGGGGACCACCGGGGAGCTGTTTTTT.

The chain couples TRBV7-9 to TRBJ1-1, with 11 bases aligning to TRBD1. The length of the CDR3 is 15 residues. Unmatched junction bases numbered 9, after V lost 1 base and J lost 11 bases. In germline, CDR1 is SEHNR, CDR2 FQNEAQ (reference sequence). This CDR3 is CASSLGGQGAEYAFF. CDR3 coding DNA: TGTGCCAGCAGCTTAGGAGGACAGGGGGCGGAGTATGCTTTCTTT.

This clonotype was counted only a few times. The chain recombines TRBV15 with TRBJ1-3, with D possibly being TRBD1 (5 bases). The V end was cut by 3 bases, the J end by 2 bases, with 17 bases between. The CDR3 covers 17 residues. Germline CDR1 and CDR2: LNHNV and YYDKDF (reference sequence). CDR3 DNA sequence: TGTGCCACCAGCAGGCGAGAGACAGTCTGGCCTGGAAACACCATATATTTT. It encodes CATSRRETVWPGNTIYF.

In the case of this clonotype: As the CDR3 is not closed by the conserved phenylalanine or tryptophan, this likely results from a read error. The rearrangement joins TRBV9 to TRBJ2-7; 8 nucleotides line up with TRBD2. With V trimmed by 0 bases and J by 1 base, 0 bases remained unmatched. In germline, CDR1 is SGDLS, CDR2 YYNGEE. CDR3 length: 14 residues. For the CDR3, the DNA is TGTGCCAGCAGCGTAGGACTAGCGTCCTACGAGCAGTACTCC. It codes for CASSVGLASYEQYS.

This clonotype was found a few times. The DNA of the CDR3 is TGTGCCAGCAGCTTTAGGGAGTTACTAGCGGGGGATTCTACAGATACGCAGTATTTT. Its translation is CASSFRELLAGDSTDTQYF. The gene calls are TRBV5-6 and TRBJ2-3; 11 bases align to TRBD2. Trimming cost V 2 bases and J 3 bases; bases outside gene matches: 14. Germline V gives CDR1 SGHDT, CDR2 YYEEEE. The CDR3 totals 19 residues.

This clonotype has just a few counts. The chain has TRBV6-5 and TRBJ2-2, with 8 bases identical to TRBD2. The CDR3 covers 14 residues. Per the germline V gene, CDR1 is MNHEY and CDR2 is SVGAGI. The ends lost 9 bases at V and 2 bases at J; junction bases unmatched: 5. The CDR3 DNA is TGTGCCAGTAGAAGCGGGAGTAACACCGGGGAGCTGTTTTTT. It is translated as CASRSGSNTGELFF.

This clonotype was recorded a few times. The chain couples TRBV12-5 to TRBJ2-1, with D perhaps TRBD1 or TRBD2 (5 bases each). The V gene lost 1 base and the J gene lost 9 bases, with 7 bases spanning the gap. This CDR3 region has 12 residues. Germline V gives CDR1 LGHNT, CDR2 FRNRAP. The CDR3 sequence: CASGLGGSEQFF. CDR3 bases: TGTGCTAGTGGTTTGGGGGGGAGTGAGCAGTTCTTC.